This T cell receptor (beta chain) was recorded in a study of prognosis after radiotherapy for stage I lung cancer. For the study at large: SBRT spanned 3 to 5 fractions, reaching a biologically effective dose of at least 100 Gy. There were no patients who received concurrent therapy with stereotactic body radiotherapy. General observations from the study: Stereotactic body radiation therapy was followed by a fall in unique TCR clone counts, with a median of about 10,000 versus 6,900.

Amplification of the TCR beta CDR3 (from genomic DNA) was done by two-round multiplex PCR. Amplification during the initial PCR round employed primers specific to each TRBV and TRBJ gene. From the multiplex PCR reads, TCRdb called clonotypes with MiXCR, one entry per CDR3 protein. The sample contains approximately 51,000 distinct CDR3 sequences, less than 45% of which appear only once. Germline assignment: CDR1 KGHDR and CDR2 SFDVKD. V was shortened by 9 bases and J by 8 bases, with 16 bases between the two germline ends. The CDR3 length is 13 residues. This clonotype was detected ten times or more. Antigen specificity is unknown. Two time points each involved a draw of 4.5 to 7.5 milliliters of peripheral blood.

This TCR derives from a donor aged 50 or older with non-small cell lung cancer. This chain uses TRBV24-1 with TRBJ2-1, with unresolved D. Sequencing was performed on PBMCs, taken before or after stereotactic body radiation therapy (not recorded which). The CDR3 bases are TGTGCCACCGGTCGGGCGTCCACTTATGAGCAGTTCTTC. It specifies CATGRASTYEQFF.